This TCR beta chain was sequenced during a study of blood T cells in healthy people across ages. The study's findings and limits: Measured against age, TCR beta diversity per million T cells decreased in a roughly linear manner. It was not known whether donors were CMV positive (a possible confounder of expanded clonotype changes). PBMCs left unsorted prevented a conclusive naive versus antigen-experienced comparison.

This clonotype has a single count. Its cognate antigen is unknown. Since the CDR3 does not end with the conserved phenylalanine or tryptophan, this likely comes from a read error. Germline loops: CDR1 SNHLY, CDR2 FYNNEI. The CDR3 sequence is 14 residues long. A second PCR of 7 to 11 cycles used a sample-barcoded 5' primer and a J-beta primer mix. One entry per CDR3 protein results from TCRdb running MiXCR on the 5' RACE reads. The profile shows some 930,000 distinct CDR3 sequences, about 29% of them singletons. The same sample was also used in a study of T cells of mothers and their children. As that study records: Thymic selection, a shaping force on TCR recombination output, acts similarly in related and unrelated pairs.

Sequences were obtained from blood. This chain joins TRBV2 and TRBJ2-5; D might be TRBD2 (7 bases). This clonotype was obtained from a woman in her 40s in good health. The DNA of the CDR3 is TGTGTCAGCACCGAAGGGGGGGGACAAGAGACCCAGTACTGC. It codes for CVSTEGGGQETQYC.